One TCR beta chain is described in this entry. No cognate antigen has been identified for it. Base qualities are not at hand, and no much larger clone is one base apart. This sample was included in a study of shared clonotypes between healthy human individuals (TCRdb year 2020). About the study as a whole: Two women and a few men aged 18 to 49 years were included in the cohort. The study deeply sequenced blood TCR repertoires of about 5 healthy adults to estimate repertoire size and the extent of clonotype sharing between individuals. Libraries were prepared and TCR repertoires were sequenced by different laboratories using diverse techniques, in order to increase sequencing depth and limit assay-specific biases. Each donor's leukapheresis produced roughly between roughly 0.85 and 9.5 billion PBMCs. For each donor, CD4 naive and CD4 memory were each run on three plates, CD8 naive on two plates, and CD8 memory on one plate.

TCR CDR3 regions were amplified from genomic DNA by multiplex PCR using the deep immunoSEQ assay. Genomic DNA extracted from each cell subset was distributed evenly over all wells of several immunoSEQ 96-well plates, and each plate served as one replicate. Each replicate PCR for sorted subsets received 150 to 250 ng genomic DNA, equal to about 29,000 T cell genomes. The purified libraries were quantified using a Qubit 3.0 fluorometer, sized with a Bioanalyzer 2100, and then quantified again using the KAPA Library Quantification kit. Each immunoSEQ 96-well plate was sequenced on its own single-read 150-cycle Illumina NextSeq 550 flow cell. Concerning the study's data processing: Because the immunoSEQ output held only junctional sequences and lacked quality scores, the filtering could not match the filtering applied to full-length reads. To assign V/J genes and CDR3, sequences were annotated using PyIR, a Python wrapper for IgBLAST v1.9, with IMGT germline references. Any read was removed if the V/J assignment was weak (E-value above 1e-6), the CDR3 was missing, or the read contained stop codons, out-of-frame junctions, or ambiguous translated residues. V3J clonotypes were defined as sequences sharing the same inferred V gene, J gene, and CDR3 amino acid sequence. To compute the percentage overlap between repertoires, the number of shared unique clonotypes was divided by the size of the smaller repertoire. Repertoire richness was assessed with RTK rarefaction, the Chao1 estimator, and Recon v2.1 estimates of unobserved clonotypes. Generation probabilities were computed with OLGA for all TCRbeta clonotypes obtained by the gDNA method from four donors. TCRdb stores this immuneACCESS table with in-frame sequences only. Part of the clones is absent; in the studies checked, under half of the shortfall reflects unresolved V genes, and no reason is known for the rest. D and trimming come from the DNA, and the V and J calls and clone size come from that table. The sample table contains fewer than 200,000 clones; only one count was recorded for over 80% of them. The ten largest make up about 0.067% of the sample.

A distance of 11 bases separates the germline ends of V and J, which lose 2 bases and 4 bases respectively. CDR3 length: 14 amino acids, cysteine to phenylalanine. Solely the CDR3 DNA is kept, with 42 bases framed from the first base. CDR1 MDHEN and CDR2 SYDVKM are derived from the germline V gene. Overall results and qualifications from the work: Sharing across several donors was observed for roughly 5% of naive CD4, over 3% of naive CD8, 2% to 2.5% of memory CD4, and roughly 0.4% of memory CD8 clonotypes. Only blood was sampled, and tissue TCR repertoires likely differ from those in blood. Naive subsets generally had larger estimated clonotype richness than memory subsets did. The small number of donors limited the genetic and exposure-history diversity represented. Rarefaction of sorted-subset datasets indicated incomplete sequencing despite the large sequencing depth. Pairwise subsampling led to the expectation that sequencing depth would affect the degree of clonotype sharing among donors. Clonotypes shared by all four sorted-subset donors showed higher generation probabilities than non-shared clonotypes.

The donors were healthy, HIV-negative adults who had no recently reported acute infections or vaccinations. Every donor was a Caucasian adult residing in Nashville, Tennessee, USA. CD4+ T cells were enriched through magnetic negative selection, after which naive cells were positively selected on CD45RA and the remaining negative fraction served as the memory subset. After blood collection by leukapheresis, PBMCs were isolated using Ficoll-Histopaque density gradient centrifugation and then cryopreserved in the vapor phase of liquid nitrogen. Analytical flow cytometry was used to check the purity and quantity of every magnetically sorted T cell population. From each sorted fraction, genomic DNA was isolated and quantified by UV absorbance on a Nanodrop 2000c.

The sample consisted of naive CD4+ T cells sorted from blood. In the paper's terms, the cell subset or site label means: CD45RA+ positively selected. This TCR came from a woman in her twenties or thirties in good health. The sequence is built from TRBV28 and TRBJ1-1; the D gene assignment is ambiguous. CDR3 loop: CASSLAGKGTEAFF. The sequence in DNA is TGTGCCAGCAGTTTAGCGGGGAAGGGCACTGAAGCTTTCTTT.